This is a list of T cell receptor beta chains from one sample in a study of cytotoxic CD8 clonotypes in ibrutinib-treated CLL. Some clones are missing from TCRdb's copy, which holds only in-frame ones; the method was immunoSEQ multiplex PCR. Here the sample spans about 140,000 clones, over 75% being singletons. This specimen consisted of PBMCs, obtained after 36 months of ibrutinib treatment. These receptors came from a human donor with chronic lymphocytic leukemia. The CDR3 runs from the conserved cysteine through the conserved F or W. A D gene is named only where the DNA matches it firmly. Clone size, where shown, is once, few, many, or a class for clones that have expanded.

>TRBJ2-6|-|-|TRBV7-3
TGTGCCAGCACCCTAGACCTCTCTGGGGCCAACGTCCTGACTTTC
CASTLDLSGANVLTF
>TRBJ2-1|-|TRBD1|TRBV6-1
TGTGCCAGTTGGACAGGAAGCTCCTACAATGAGCAGTTCTTC
CASWTGSSYNEQFF
>TRBJ2-7|-|TRBD2|TRBV28
TGTGCCAGCAGTCGCCCTGACACTAGCGGGGATTCCTACGAGCAGTACTTC
CASSRPDTSGDSYEQYF
>TRBJ1-6|-|-|TRBV27
TGTGCCAGCAGTTCTCGGGAGAGGAATTCACCCCTCCACTTT
CASSSRERNSPLHF
>TRBJ2-6|-|TRBD2|TRBV13
TGTGCCAGCAGCCGCATAGCGGGGGCCTCTGGGGCCAACGTCCTGACTTTC
CASSRIAGASGANVLTF
>TRBJ2-7|once|-|TRBV4-1
TGCGCCAGCAGCCAAGAGCAATGGCTTTTGGGCGAGCAGTACTTC
CASSQEQWLLGEQYF
>TRBJ1-1|-|-|TRBV28
TGTGCCAGCAGTCTAAACGGCCTTGTAGCTTTCTTT
CASSLNGLVAFF
>TRBJ2-7|-|-|TRBV5-1
TGCGCCAGCAGCTTGGTTACGACCTACGAGCAGTACTTC
CASSLVTTYEQYF
>TRBJ1-4|-|-|TRBV28
TGTGCCAGCAGGATTTTGGGGGGGCGAATTAATGAAAAACTGTTTTTT
CASRILGGRINEKLFF
>TRBJ1-3|many|-|TRBV15
TGTGCCACCAGCAGAGACAGTGGAAACACCATATATTTT
CATSRDSGNTIYF
>TRBJ2-1|-|-|TRBV6-5
TGTGCCAGCAGTTCAGGGCCGCATGAGCAGTTCTTC
CASSSGPHEQFF
>TRBJ2-1|-|-|TRBV7-2
TGTGCCAGCAGCTTACGCCCTTACAATGAGCAGTTCTTC
CASSLRPYNEQFF
>TRBJ2-1|-|TRBD1|TRBV13
TGTGCCAGCAGCTTAAGGGGGCCGTACTCCTACAATGAGCAGTTCTTC
CASSLRGPYSYNEQFF
>TRBJ1-3|-|-|TRBV30
TGTGCCTGGACAGACACTCCTGCTTCTGGAAACACCATATATTTT
CAWTDTPASGNTIYF
>TRBJ2-1|-|-|TRBV7-2
TGTGCCAGCAGCTTGGATAGCGCCTACAATGAGCAGTTCTTC
CASSLDSAYNEQFF
>TRBJ2-7|-|-|TRBV30
TGTGCCTGGAGTCGGGACACCGTCACCTACGAGCAGTACTTC
CAWSRDTVTYEQYF
>TRBJ1-1|-|-|TRBV6-5
TGTGCCAGCAGTCGGGAGCTTTTCACTGAAGCTTTCTTT
CASSRELFTEAFF
>TRBJ2-2|few|-|TRBV2
TGTGCCAGCACGGGGCAGGTGCGGACCGGGGAGCTGTTTTTT
CASTGQVRTGELFF
>TRBJ2-7|-|TRBD2|TRBV19
TGTGCCAGTAGTAACCATTTGGCGGGAGCTTACGAGCAGTACTTC
CASSNHLAGAYEQYF
>TRBJ2-7|-|-|TRBV21-1
TGTGCCAGCAGCAAAGAGACCGGACGCTTC
CASSKETGRF
>TRBJ2-1|-|-|TRBV6-5
TGTGCCAGCAAGGGAACGGTTGAGCAGTTCTTC
CASKGTVEQFF
>TRBJ2-1|-|-|TRBV5-1
TGCGCCAGCAGTCTTAATGGGGGGCCAAGCAATGAGCAGTTCTTC
CASSLNGGPSNEQFF
>TRBJ2-7|-|-|TRBV6-1
TGTGCCAGCAGTACAAAGTCCTACGAGCAGTACTTC
CASSTKSYEQYF
>TRBJ1-1|-|-|TRBV2
TGTGCCGGAGACAGATCTGACTCCATGAACACTGAAGCTTTCTTT
CAGDRSDSMNTEAFF
>TRBJ1-2|many|TRBD1|TRBV27
TGTGCCAGCAGTTTCTCCGGGACAGGGGGCTGGGATGGCTACACCTTC
CASSFSGTGGWDGYTF
>TRBJ1-2|-|-|TRBV6-5
TGTGCCAGCAGTTACTCTTACCAGGGGCCAGAAGGCTACACCTTC
CASSYSYQGPEGYTF
>TRBJ2-3|-|-|TRBV4-2
TGTGCCAGCAGCCAAGGAGGAGTAGCGGAAACAGATACGCAGTATTTT
CASSQGGVAETDTQYF
>TRBJ1-6|-|-|TRBV5-6
TGTGCCAGCAGCTCTGAACTTTTGCGGGGCGGATCACCCCTCCACTTT
CASSSELLRGGSPLHF
>TRBJ1-2|once|-|TRBV6-5
TGTGCCAGCAGTTTTATTCCACAGGGTATCGTCCATGGCTACACCTTC
CASSFIPQGIVHGYTF
>TRBJ2-7|-|-|TRBV7-9
TGTGCCAGCAGCTTAGCTGGGTCTTCCGAGCAGTACTTC
CASSLAGSSEQYF
>TRBJ1-4|-|TRBD1|TRBV7-6
TGTGCCAGCAGCCAACCGGGACAGGGCGGTTGGTCTAATGAAAAACTGTTTTTT
CASSQPGQGGWSNEKLFF
>TRBJ1-2|-|TRBD1|TRBV18
TGTGCCAGCTCACCACGGACAGGCATGGGTTACACCTTC
CASSPRTGMGYTF
>TRBJ2-1|once|TRBD2|TRBV27
TGTGCCAGCAGTTATATGGCTAGCGGGGAAAGTGAGGGGTTCTTC
CASSYMASGESEGFF
>TRBJ1-5|few|TRBD1|TRBV2
TGTGCCAGCAGTGAATTAGAAGGGGCAGGGGGTTTTAGCAATCAGCCCCAGCATTTT
CASSELEGAGGFSNQPQHF
>TRBJ1-2|few|-|TRBV18
TGTGCCAGCTCACCATGGGACGATTCTAACTATGGCTACACCTTC
CASSPWDDSNYGYTF
>TRBJ1-2|few|TRBD1|TRBV19
TGTGCCAGTAGTATATCCGGACAGGCTAACTATGGCTACACCTTC
CASSISGQANYGYTF
>TRBJ2-2|-|TRBD2|TRBV19
TGTGCCAGTAGTATGAGACTAGCGAGGACCGGGGAGCTGTTTTTT
CASSMRLARTGELFF
>TRBJ1-2|few|-|TRBV19
TGTGCCAGTAGCACCCTCGGAGACGATGGCTACACCTTC
CASSTLGDDGYTF
>TRBJ1-4|few|-|TRBV7-9
TGTGCCACTAGGCATTCAACTAATGAAAAACTGTTTTTT
CATRHSTNEKLFF
>TRBJ2-1|-|TRBD2|TRBV6-5
TGTGCCAGCAGGGGGACTAGCTGGAATGAGCAGTTCTTC
CASRGTSWNEQFF
>TRBJ1-1|-|-|TRBV5-1
TGCGCCAGCAGCTTGGTGGCTACCCGGGGGAACACTGAAGCTTTCTTT
CASSLVATRGNTEAFF
>TRBJ2-2|-|-|TRBV10-3
TGTGCCATCAGAGCCGCCGACACCGGGGAGCTGTTTTTT
CAIRAADTGELFF
>TRBJ1-5|few|-|TRBV5-4
TGTGCCAGCAGACGTCTAGGGAGCAATCAGCCCCAGCATTTT
CASRRLGSNQPQHF
>TRBJ2-5|-|TRBD2|TRBV2
TGTGCCAGCAGTAGTCCGGGACTAGAAGAGACCCAGTACTTC
CASSSPGLEETQYF
>TRBJ1-4|-|-|TRBV7-8
TGTGCCAGCAGCTTGGGGGGTTTAGAGAAACTGTTTTTT
CASSLGGLEKLFF
>TRBJ2-7|few|-|TRBV5-4
TGTGCCAGCAGCTTGGACAGCGTGGAGCAGTACTTC
CASSLDSVEQYF
>TRBJ1-1|-|-|TRBV2
TGTGCCAGCAGGCCCCCTTACAGGGCTGAAGCTTTCTTT
CASRPPYRAEAFF
>TRBJ1-6|-|-|TRBV10-3
TGTGCCATCAGTGATTCGGGCAGGGCTAGGAGCTCCTATAATTCACCCCTCCACTTT
CAISDSGRARSSYNSPLHF
>TRBJ2-7|-|-|TRBV7-8
TGTGCCAGCAGCTTAGCCACGAGGGGGACCGAGCAGTACTTC
CASSLATRGTEQYF
>TRBJ2-5|-|TRBD2|TRBV9
TGTGCCAGCAGCCTAGCGGGGTCAGGAGAGACCCAGTACTTC
CASSLAGSGETQYF
>TRBJ1-6|-|-|TRBV28
TGTGCCAGCACCTGGTCGAGCTCCTATAATTCACCCCTCCACTTT
CASTWSSSYNSPLHF
>TRBJ2-3|-|-|TRBV5-1
TGCGCCAGCAGCAGTCCGGCAGGCACAGATACGCAGTATTTT
CASSSPAGTDTQYF
>TRBJ2-7|once|-|TRBV9
TGTGCCAGCAGCCCAGGGACCTACGAGCAGTACTTC
CASSPGTYEQYF
>TRBJ2-6|few|-|TRBV19
TGTGCCAGTACCGACGGGGCAGGAACCTCTGGGGCCAACGTCCTGACTTTC
CASTDGAGTSGANVLTF
>TRBJ2-2|-|TRBD1|TRBV6-1
TGTGCCAGCAGTGTGACAGGGTCCACCGGGGAGCTGTTTTTT
CASSVTGSTGELFF
>TRBJ2-7|many|-|TRBV5-8
TGTGCCAGCAGCTTGGCCGGGACCTCCTACGAGCAGTACTTC
CASSLAGTSYEQYF